The 8 T cell receptor beta chains in this list originate from one sample, sequenced in a study of cytomegalovirus exposure and HLA in healthy donors. A multiplex PCR was run with 60 Vbeta primers and 13 Jbeta primers. TCRdb's copy holds only in-frame clones and misses some; the assay was immunoSEQ multiplex PCR. The sample has over 150,000 clones; the top ten hold around 0.74%. Sequenced sample: PBMCs. Receptors originate from a boy aged 10-17 years in good health and CMV-seronegative.

The chain joins TRBV7-6 to TRBJ2-2, with D tentatively TRBD2 (6 bases). Germline lookup yields CDR1 SGHVS and CDR2 FNYEAQ. The CDR3 is made up of 16 amino acids. V lost 6 bases and J 5 bases, leaving 19 bases between the germline ends. The CDR3 is CASSLGSGRRTGELFF. DNA of the CDR3: TGTGCCAGCAGTCTAGGGTCGGGGAGGAGGACCGGGGAGCTGTTTTTT.

This chain uses TRBV6-6 with TRBJ2-1; D unclear. This CDR3 is built from 14 residues. With 1 base removed from V and 2 bases from J, the gap between germline ends came to 6 bases. Looked up from germline, CDR1 is MNHNY and CDR2 is SVGAGI (reference sequence). This chain's CDR3 is CASSYYQTYNEQFF. DNA of the CDR3: TGTGCCAGCAGTTACTACCAGACCTACAATGAGCAGTTCTTC.

The V and J genes are TRBV5-1 and TRBJ2-7; maybe TRBD1 (6 bases). The CDR3 spans 16 residues. Germline loops: CDR1 SGHRS, CDR2 YFSETQ. The V end was cut by 5 bases, the J end by 1 base, with 19 bases between. The CDR3 bases are TGCGCCAGCAGGAAGGGGGTTACTCCCAATTCCTACGAGCAGTACTTC. It is translated as CASRKGVTPNSYEQYF.

The chain employs TRBV19 and TRBJ1-6, with D hard to call. Trimming removed 5 bases at V and 7 bases at J, with 9 bases between. Germline CDR1 LNHDA, CDR2 SQIVND (reference sequence). The CDR3 contains 13 residues. CDR3 residues: CASSWADNSPLHF. The CDR3 bases are TGTGCCAGTAGTTGGGCTGACAATTCACCCCTCCACTTT.

The chain couples TRBV19 to TRBJ2-1, with TRBD1 identical over 7 bases. The V segment lost 1 base and the J segment 0 bases; nucleotides outside the gene matches: 12. Germline assignment: CDR1 LNHDA and CDR2 SQIVND (reference sequence). CDR3 length: 19 amino acids. DNA of the CDR3: TGTGCCAGTAGTATAGGCCAAGGGCGACAGGGCCGCTCCTACAATGAGCAGTTCTTC. Translating gives CASSIGQGRQGRSYNEQFF. Looking up the rest from reference TRBV19 and TRBJ2-1 gives the full variable domain: DGGITQSPKYLFRKEGQNVTLSCEQNLNHDAMYWYRQDPGQGLRLIYYSQIVNDFQKGDIAEGYSVSREKKESFPLTVTSAQKNPTAFYLCASSIGQGRQGRSYNEQFFGPGTRLTVL.

The rearrangement links TRBV7-6 to TRBJ2-2; perhaps TRBD2 as D (5 bases). CDR1 SGHVS and CDR2 FNYEAQ come from the germline V gene. There are 15 residues in the CDR3. V was pared by 10 bases and J by 0 bases, with 15 bases between. The DNA for the CDR3 is TGTGCCATTCCTGGAGGACTTCCGAACACCGGGGAGCTGTTTTTT. This translates into CAIPGGLPNTGELFF.

J is TRBJ1-1 and V is TRBV5-6; D is possibly TRBD1 (6 bases). The CDR3 spans 14 residues. Trimming removed 1 base from V and 4 bases from J, with 11 bases in between. Germline-derived CDR1 and CDR2 are SGHDT and YYEEEE. CDR3 nucleotides: TGTGCCAGCAGCTTGAGGGGGGGGAGCACTGAAGCTTTCTTT. It specifies CASSLRGGSTEAFF.

This chain joins TRBV11-2 and TRBJ2-3, with 14 bases matching TRBD2. V dropped 1 base and J dropped 6; count of bases not matched to a gene: 6. Germline V gene lookup returns CDR1 SGHAT and CDR2 FQNNGV. CDR3 size: 17 residues. CDR3 sequence: CASSLATSGGGPDTQYF. The CDR3, as DNA: TGTGCCAGCAGCTTAGCGACTAGCGGGGGGGGTCCGGATACGCAGTATTTT.